Included here is one TCR beta chain sequence, with context. Its antigen is as yet unknown. The CDR3 totals 15 residues. The trim removed 8 bases at V and 1 base at J, leaving 10 bases unmatched. Germline V gene lookup returns CDR1 SNHLY and CDR2 FYNNEI. Use of 60 Vbeta and 13 Jbeta primers characterized the PCR. Assay used: immunoSEQ multiplex PCR; TCRdb lists only in-frame clones, some missing. This sample's clone table lists over 75,000 clones. The record originates from a study of cytomegalovirus exposure and HLA in healthy donors. Findings and caveats of the study: HLA alleles showed associations with approximately 15,000 TCR beta sequences in a later analysis, at a 0.05 false discovery rate. A missense DCLRE1C variant was associated with V- and J-gene trimming of TCR beta chains in a later analysis, and an independent cohort replicated the association.

This chain links TRBV2 with TRBJ2-7; 8 bases line up with TRBD1. Sequences were obtained from PBMCs. The clonotype was recovered from a man aged 50 to 60 in good health and CMV-seronegative. CDR3 sequence: CASYSEDRDSYEQYF. CDR3 DNA sequence: TGTGCCAGCTACTCCGAGGACAGGGATTCCTACGAGCAGTACTTC.